This TCR beta chain was observed in a study of cytomegalovirus exposure and HLA in healthy donors. In the PCR, 60 Vbeta and 13 Jbeta primers were used. The repertoire was sequenced with immunoSEQ multiplex PCR; TCRdb's copy has only in-frame clones and lacks some. This repertoire shows 100,000 to 150,000 clones, roughly 78% found once; its top ten account for less than 5%. Trimming cost V 4 bases and J 4 bases, with 17 bases left between them. The CDR3 loop spans 16 amino acids. Germline CDR1 and CDR2: SGHDT and YYEEEE. J is TRBJ2-2 and V is TRBV5-6; possible D gene TRBD2, 5 bases. The sequence derives from a man younger than 40 in good health and CMV-seronegative. Sequencing was performed on PBMCs. Here the CDR3 reads CASSLADSRPTGELFF. The CDR3 nucleotides read TGTGCCAGCAGCCTGGCGGACTCTCGACCCACCGGGGAGCTGTTTTTT.